This T cell receptor beta chain was captured by sequencing in a study of human CD8 memory T cell subsets. Germline V gene sequence: CDR1 PRHDT, CDR2 FYEKMQ (reference sequence). This CDR3 comprises 11 residues. Sequencing libraries of TCR beta were made by UMI-labeled 5' RACE. TCRdb reprocessed the 5' RACE reads, with one entry per CDR3 protein and no DNA. The ten most abundant clones cover approximately 40% of a sample with under 6,500 distinct CDR3 sequences. The sample taken for sequencing was CD8+ effector memory T cells (TEM) sorted from PBMCs. Subset described: effector memory CD8 T cells, CCR7- CD45RO+ CD95+. This chain joins TRBV13 and TRBJ2-1. The sequence came from a human donor in good health. CDR3 sequence reads: CASSLGEQQFF.